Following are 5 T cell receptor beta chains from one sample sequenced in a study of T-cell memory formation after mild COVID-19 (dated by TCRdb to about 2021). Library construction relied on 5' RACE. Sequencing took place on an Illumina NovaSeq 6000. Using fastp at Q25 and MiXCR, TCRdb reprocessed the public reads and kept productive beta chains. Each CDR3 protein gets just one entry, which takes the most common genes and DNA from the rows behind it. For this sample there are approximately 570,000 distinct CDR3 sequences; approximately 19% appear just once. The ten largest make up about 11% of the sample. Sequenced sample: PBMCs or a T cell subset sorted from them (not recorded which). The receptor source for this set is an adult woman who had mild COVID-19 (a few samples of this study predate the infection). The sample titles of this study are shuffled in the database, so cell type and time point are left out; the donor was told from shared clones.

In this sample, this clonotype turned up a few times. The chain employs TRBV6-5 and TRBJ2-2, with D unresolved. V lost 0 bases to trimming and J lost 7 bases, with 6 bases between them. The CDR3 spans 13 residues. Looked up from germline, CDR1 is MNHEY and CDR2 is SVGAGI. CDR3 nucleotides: TGTGCCAGCAGTTACTCGAGAGGCGGGGAGCTGTTTTTT. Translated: CASSYSRGGELFF.

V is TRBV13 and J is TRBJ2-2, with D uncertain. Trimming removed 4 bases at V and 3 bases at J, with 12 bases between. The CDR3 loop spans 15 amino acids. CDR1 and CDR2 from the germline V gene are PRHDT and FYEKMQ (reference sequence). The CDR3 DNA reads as TGTGCCAGCAGCTACGACACGTTCGACACCGGGGAGCTGTTTTTT. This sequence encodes CASSYDTFDTGELFF.

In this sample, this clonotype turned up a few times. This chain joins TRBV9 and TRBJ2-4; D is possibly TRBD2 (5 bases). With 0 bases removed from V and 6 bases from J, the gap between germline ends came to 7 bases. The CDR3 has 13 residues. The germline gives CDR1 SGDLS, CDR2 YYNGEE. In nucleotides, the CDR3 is TGTGCCAGCAGCGTAGATGAGGGAAACATTCAGTACTTC. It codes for CASSVDEGNIQYF.

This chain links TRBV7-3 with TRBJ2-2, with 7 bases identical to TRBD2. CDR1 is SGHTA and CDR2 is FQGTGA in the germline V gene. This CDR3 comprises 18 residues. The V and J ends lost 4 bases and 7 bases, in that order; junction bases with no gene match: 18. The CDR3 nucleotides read TGTGCCAGCAGCTCCCACGGGGGGTTTGGACGTCGAGTCGGGGAGCTGTTTTTT. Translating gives CASSSHGGFGRRVGELFF.

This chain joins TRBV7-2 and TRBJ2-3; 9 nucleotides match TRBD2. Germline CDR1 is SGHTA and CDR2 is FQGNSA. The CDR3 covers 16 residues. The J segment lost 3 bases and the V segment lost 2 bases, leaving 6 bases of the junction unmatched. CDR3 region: CASSLSAGGGTDTQYF. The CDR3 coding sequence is TGTGCCAGCAGCTTATCAGCGGGAGGAGGTACAGATACGCAGTATTTT. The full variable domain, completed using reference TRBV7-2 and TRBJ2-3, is GAGVSQSPSNKVTEKGKDVELRCDPISGHTALYWYRQSLGQGLEFLIYFQGNSAPDKSGLPSDRFSAERTGGSVSTLTIQRTQQEDSAVYLCASSLSAGGGTDTQYFGPGTRLTVL.